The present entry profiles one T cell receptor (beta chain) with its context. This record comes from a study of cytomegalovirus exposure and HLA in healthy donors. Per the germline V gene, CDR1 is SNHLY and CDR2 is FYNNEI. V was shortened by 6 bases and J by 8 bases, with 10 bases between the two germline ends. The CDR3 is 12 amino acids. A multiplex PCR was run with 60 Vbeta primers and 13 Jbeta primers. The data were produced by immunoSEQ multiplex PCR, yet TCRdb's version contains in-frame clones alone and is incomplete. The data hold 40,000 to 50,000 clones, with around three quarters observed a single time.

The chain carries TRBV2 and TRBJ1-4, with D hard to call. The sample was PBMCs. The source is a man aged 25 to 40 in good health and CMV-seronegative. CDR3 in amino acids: CASRRDPEKLFF. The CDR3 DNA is TGTGCCAGCAGGAGGGATCCCGAAAAACTGTTTTTT.